One and the same sample provided the 13 T cell receptor beta chains below, sequenced in a study of T cell responses to AZD1222 COVID-19 vaccine. Method: immunoSEQ multiplex PCR; TCRdb's copy keeps in-frame clones and lacks some. The profile covers approximately 100,000 clones, with under 90% appearing a single time and around 5% taken by the ten largest. The sample was peripheral blood, taken on day 0 of AZD1222 vaccination. The receptors were sampled from an adult in good health.

J is TRBJ2-5 and V is TRBV6-1; a weak D match, TRBD1 (6 bases). V shed 0 bases and J shed 7 bases, with 15 bases lying between them. CDR1 is MNHNS, CDR2 SASEGT, per germline. The CDR3 length is 15 residues. CDR3 sequence (DNA): TGTGCCAGCAGTGAAGCGTCCGGGCAGGGGTTGACCCAGTACTTC. Its translation: CASSEASGQGLTQYF.

V usage is TRBV5-1 and J usage is TRBJ2-3; TRBD1 aligns across 10 bases. This CDR3 is 15 amino acids long. CDR1 is SGHRS and CDR2 is YFSETQ in the germline V gene. J was trimmed by 1 base and V by 3 bases; bases with no gene match: 2. This CDR3 reads CASSSGTGGTDTQYF. CDR3 DNA sequence: TGCGCCAGCAGCTCGGGGACAGGGGGCACAGATACGCAGTATTTT.

The chain has TRBV7-8 and TRBJ1-2; unclear D gene. Trimming pared 0 bases from V and 4 bases from J, leaving 9 bases between. CDR3 length: 14 residues. The germline CDR1 and CDR2 sequences are SGHVS and FQNEAQ. Here the CDR3 reads CASSLAGGPYGYTF. CDR3 in DNA: TGTGCCAGCAGCTTAGCGGGCGGTCCCTATGGCTACACCTTC.

A few counts support this clone. The V and J genes are TRBV7-2 and TRBJ1-5; TRBD1 might be the D (5 bases). Germline assignment: CDR1 SGHTA and CDR2 FQGNSA. V was pared by 5 bases and J by 4 bases, with 27 bases between. The CDR3 sequence is 19 residues long. CDR3 sequence: CASSPPSQGLLAWNQPQHF. In DNA form, the CDR3 reads TGTGCCAGCAGCCCCCCGAGTCAGGGACTATTAGCTTGGAATCAGCCCCAGCATTTT.

This clone was recorded once. J is TRBJ1-5 and V is TRBV4-2; 8 bases align to TRBD1. From germline, CDR1 is LGHNA and CDR2 YNFKEQ. Trimming cost V 0 bases and J 7 bases; bases outside gene matches: 5. This CDR3 comprises 15 residues. The CDR3 loop reads CASSQDGRGPQPQHF. The CDR3 nucleotides read TGTGCCAGCAGCCAAGATGGCAGGGGGCCCCAGCCCCAGCATTTT.

The genes are TRBV7-9 and TRBJ1-3; the D gene is possibly TRBD1 (5 bases). The CDR3 spans 16 residues. V was pared by 0 bases and J by 4 bases, with 13 bases between. Germline CDR1 reads SEHNR; CDR2 reads FQNEAQ (reference sequence). The CDR3 DNA follows: TGTGCCAGCAGCTTAGCCCTGGGACTTACGGGAAACACCATATATTTT. Amino acid sequence: CASSLALGLTGNTIYF. The variable domain in full, with the rest retrieved from reference TRBV7-9 and TRBJ1-3, is DTGVSQNPRHKITKRGQNVTFRCDPISEHNRLYWYRQTLGQGPEFLTYFQNEAQLEKSRLLSDRFSAERPKGSFSTLEIQRTEQGDSAMYLCASSLALGLTGNTIYFGEGSWLTVV.

The rearrangement uses TRBV24-1 and TRBJ2-2, with D tentatively TRBD1 (7 bases). The ends were cut back, 6 bases at V and 8 bases at J, with 24 bases in the middle. The CDR3 consists of 17 residues. Germline lookup yields CDR1 KGHDR and CDR2 SFDVKD. CDR3 loop: CATSNPGGGHRRGELFF. The CDR3, as DNA: TGTGCCACCAGTAACCCCGGAGGGGGCCATAGAAGGGGGGAGCTGTTTTTT.

This sequence joins TRBV24-1 and TRBJ2-1, with TRBD1 identical over 7 bases. Per the germline V gene, CDR1 is KGHDR and CDR2 is SFDVKD. V shed 3 bases and J 12 bases; nucleotides not matched to a gene: 10. The CDR3 consists of 14 residues. The CDR3 loop reads CATSDVTGAAPQFF. CDR3 nucleotide sequence: TGTGCCACCAGTGATGTTACAGGGGCTGCGCCGCAGTTCTTC.

The chain couples TRBV15 to TRBJ1-2; no clear D. Germline V gene sequence: CDR1 LNHNV, CDR2 YYDKDF (reference sequence). Deletions cut 1 base from V and 8 bases from J, with 26 bases between. CDR3 length equals 18 residues. The CDR3 loop is CATSRAAGDHLMEKGYTF. CDR3 nucleotide sequence: TGTGCCACCAGCAGAGCGGCAGGAGACCATCTAATGGAAAAAGGCTACACCTTC.

The J gene is TRBJ1-1, the V gene TRBV29-1, with no clear D. This CDR3 comprises 12 residues. In germline, CDR1 is SQVTM, CDR2 ANQGSEA. The V gene lost 6 bases and the J gene lost 0 bases, with 8 bases spanning the gap. The CDR3 loop is CSVAELNTEAFF. The CDR3 nucleotides read TGCAGCGTGGCTGAACTGAACACTGAAGCTTTCTTT.

On this clone: This specimen includes other DNA sequences encoding the same CDR3. The V call is TRBV3-1 (or the pseudogene TRBV3-2), the J call TRBJ1-3, with unresolved D. This CDR3 has 12 residues. CDR1 LGHDT and CDR2 YNNKEL come from the germline V gene (reference sequence). Trimming stripped 1 base from V and 4 bases from J, with 2 bases between. The CDR3 is CASSQGGNTIYF. The DNA for the CDR3 is TGTGCCAGCAGCCAAGGCGGAAACACCATATATTTT.

The genes are TRBV6-5 and TRBJ1-2; TRBD1 is a possible D gene (5 bases). The length of the CDR3 is 14 residues. CDR1 MNHEY and CDR2 SVGAGI come from the germline V gene. V was cut by 0 bases and J by 8 bases, with 13 bases left in between. This CDR3 reads CASSYSSQGLGYTF. The CDR3 DNA follows: TGTGCCAGCAGTTACTCGAGTCAGGGTTTAGGCTACACCTTC.

V gene TRBV24-1 combines with J gene TRBJ2-2; no clear D gene. Trimming cost V 5 bases and J 4 bases, with 10 bases left between them. Germline V CDR1 and CDR2: KGHDR, SFDVKD. The CDR3 sequence is 14 residues long. CDR3 coding DNA: TGTGCCACCAGTGGGGTAGGAAGCACCGGGGAGCTGTTTTTT. This gives the protein CATSGVGSTGELFF.